The clone carrying this T cell receptor beta chain was found a few times. Its target is unknown. This entry comes from a study of T-cell memory formation after mild COVID-19. Study outcomes and limitations: CD4+ contracting clones were found mainly in CM and EM, and CD8+ ones in EMRA.

Via MiXCR, TCRdb re-called the 5' RACE reads, giving one row per CDR3 protein. The sample yields under 600,000 distinct CDR3 sequences, about 20% seen once. This CDR3 spans 11 amino acids. Trimming removed 7 bases at V and 0 bases at J, with 4 bases between. Germline CDR1 and CDR2: SGHTA and FQGNSA. The chain couples TRBV7-2 to TRBJ2-7; D not certain. The sequence came from an adult woman who had mild COVID-19 (a few samples of this study predate the infection). Cell type and time point are not known. Source material: PBMCs or a T cell subset sorted from them (not recorded which). CDR3 protein: CASTGSYEQYF. In DNA, the CDR3 is TGTGCCAGCACCGGCTCCTACGAGCAGTACTTC.